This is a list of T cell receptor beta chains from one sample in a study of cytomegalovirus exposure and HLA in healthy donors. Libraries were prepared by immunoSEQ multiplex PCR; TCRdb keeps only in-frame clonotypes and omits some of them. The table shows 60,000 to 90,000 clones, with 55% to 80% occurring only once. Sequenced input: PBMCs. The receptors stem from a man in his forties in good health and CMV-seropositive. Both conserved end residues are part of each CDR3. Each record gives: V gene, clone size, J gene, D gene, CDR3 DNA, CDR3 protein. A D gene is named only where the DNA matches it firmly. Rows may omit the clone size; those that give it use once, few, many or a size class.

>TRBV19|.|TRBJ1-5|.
TGTGCCAGTAGTACCGCAGGCGATAATCAGCCCCAGCATTTT
CASSTAGDNQPQHF
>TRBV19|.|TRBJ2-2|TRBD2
TGTGCCAGCAAGACAGGCGGGAGGAGACTCGGGGAGCTGTTTTTT
CASKTGGRRLGELFF
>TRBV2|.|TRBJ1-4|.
TGTGCCAGCAGCAGGGCCCGCGGATCTAATGAAAAACTGTTTTTT
CASSRARGSNEKLFF
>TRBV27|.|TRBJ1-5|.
TGTGCCAGCAGTTTATCCCCCCGGCATTTT
CASSLSPRHF
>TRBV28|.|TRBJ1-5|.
TGTGCCAGCAGCTTGGGGGCCGGCGGACACAATCAGCCCCAGCATTTT
CASSLGAGGHNQPQHF
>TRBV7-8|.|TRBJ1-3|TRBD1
TGTGCCAGCAGTCAAGACAGGGATGGAAACACCATATATTTT
CASSQDRDGNTIYF
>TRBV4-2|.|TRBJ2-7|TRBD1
TGTGCCAGCAGCCCGGGACAGGGGGTCTCCTACGAGCAGTACTTC
CASSPGQGVSYEQYF
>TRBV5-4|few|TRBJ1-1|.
TGTGCCAGCAGCCTTCTGACAGATGGGAACACTGAAGCTTTCTTT
CASSLLTDGNTEAFF
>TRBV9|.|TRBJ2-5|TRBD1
TGTGCCAGCAGCGTAGGTTCGGGACAGGAGGAGACCCAGTACTTC
CASSVGSGQEETQYF
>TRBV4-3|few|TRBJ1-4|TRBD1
TGCGCCAGCAGCCAGACAGGGCAAGCGGATCGGGAAAAACTGTTTTTT
CASSQTGQADREKLFF